The clone carrying this T cell receptor beta chain has at least ten counts. Its antigen remains unidentified. Germline-derived CDR1 and CDR2 are LNHNV and YYDKDF (reference sequence). CDR3 length: 14 amino acids. Trimming cost V 7 bases and J 2 bases, with 12 bases left between them. These data are taken from a study of T cells after yellow fever vaccination. In the study overall: In the case of low-cell-number fractions, SMART-Seq v4 Ultra Low Input was used for preparation. Findings and caveats of the study: Abundant contaminating clonotypes from the bulk population could appear in FACS-sorted repertoires. Post-booster samples contained most primary-vaccination clones (approximately 97% CD4, around 88% CD8).

For TCR, cDNA came from 5'RACE template switching, which added a universal primer site and UMIs. TCRdb processed the 5' RACE reads anew with MiXCR; each CDR3 protein has one entry. Of about 340,000 distinct CDR3 sequences detected, 8.7% appear once; the ten largest clones hold more than 15%. V and J are TRBV15 and TRBJ2-1; D is tentatively TRBD1 or TRBD2 (6 bases each). The sample here was PBMCs, taken on the day of the first yellow fever vaccination. The TCR sequence derives from a man aged 18 to 30 who received the YFV17D yellow fever vaccine. The CDR3 nucleotides are TGTGCCACCAATCGGGGGCGAACCTACAATGAGCAGTTCTTC. This translates into CATNRGRTYNEQFF.